This is a list of T cell receptor beta chains from one sample in a study of shared clonotypes between healthy human individuals. The repertoire was sequenced with immunoSEQ multiplex PCR; TCRdb's copy has only in-frame clones and lacks some. The sample includes about 2,100,000 clones, approximately 94% of them seen just once. Sequenced material: naive CD8+ T cells from PBMCs. The receptors derive from a man aged 18 to 29 in good health. Some clones in this sample may be carry-over from other donors' samples. Both conserved end residues are part of each CDR3. D genes are given only for firm matches. Clone size appears in some rows only: once, few, many, or a class for an expanded clone.

J gene,clone size,D gene,V gene,CDR3 protein,CDR3 DNA
TRBJ2-1,NA,TRBD2,TRBV7-2,CASSLRAGGGNEQFF,TGTGCCAGCAGCTTAAGAGCGGGAGGGGGGAATGAGCAGTTCTTC
TRBJ2-7,NA,NA,TRBV2,CASSDPKDGAATYEQYF,TGTGCCAGCAGTGACCCGAAGGATGGGGCTGCGACCTACGAGCAGTACTTC
TRBJ2-3,NA,TRBD2,TRBV7-2,CASSLERGRTDTQYF,TGTGCCAGCAGCTTAGAGCGGGGCCGCACAGATACGCAGTATTTT
TRBJ2-1,NA,TRBD2,TRBV7-8,CASSLGVGSGRLGNEQFF,TGTGCCAGCAGCTTAGGGGTTGGGAGCGGGAGACTAGGAAATGAGCAGTTCTTC
TRBJ1-2,NA,TRBD1,TRBV2,CASSEAGQASNYGYTF,TGTGCCAGCAGTGAAGCGGGACAGGCCTCAAACTATGGCTACACCTTC
TRBJ1-1,NA,TRBD1,TRBV5-5,CASSQRTGRDTEAFF,TGTGCCAGCAGCCAGAGGACAGGGAGGGACACTGAAGCTTTCTTT
TRBJ2-5,NA,NA,TRBV9,CASSGRLAEGKETQYF,TGTGCCAGCAGCGGGCGATTAGCGGAGGGGAAAGAGACCCAGTACTTC
TRBJ2-7,NA,NA,TRBV5-8,CASSLGLAPTYEQYF,TGTGCCAGCAGCTTGGGGCTAGCGCCCACCTACGAGCAGTACTTC
TRBJ1-1,few,TRBD1,TRBV5-5,CASSLGTGITEAFF,TGTGCCAGCAGCTTGGGGACAGGGATCACTGAAGCTTTCTTT
TRBJ2-2,NA,TRBD2,TRBV19,CASSIDREGAGELFF,TGTGCCAGTAGTATAGACAGGGAGGGAGCCGGGGAGCTGTTTTTT
TRBJ2-7,NA,TRBD1,TRBV13,CASSGRQGAGYEQYF,TGTGCCAGCAGCGGACGACAGGGGGCGGGATACGAGCAGTACTTC
TRBJ1-2,NA,NA,TRBV28,CASSLGQYYGYTF,TGTGCCAGCAGTTTAGGGCAGTACTATGGCTACACCTTC
TRBJ1-1,few,NA,TRBV30,CAWSLKTEAFF,TGTGCCTGGAGTCTAAAGACAGAAGCTTTCTTT
TRBJ1-1,NA,NA,TRBV7-3,CASSLTGGHLSEAFF,TGTGCCAGCAGCTTAACGGGTGGGCACCTCTCCGAAGCTTTCTTT
TRBJ2-7,NA,NA,TRBV11-3,CASSLPGGEEQYF,TGTGCCAGCAGCCTTCCCGGGGGAGAGGAGCAGTACTTC
TRBJ1-1,NA,NA,TRBV18,CASSLTRGGWNTEAFF,TGTGCCAGCTCACTTACCCGCGGGGGATGGAACACTGAAGCTTTCTTT
TRBJ2-7,NA,NA,TRBV7-9,CASSPLGGHWAEQYF,TGTGCCAGCAGCCCCTTGGGGGGCCACTGGGCCGAGCAGTACTTC
TRBJ2-5,NA,TRBD2,TRBV7-2,CASSSGTSGAETQYF,TGTGCCAGCAGCTCGGGGACTAGCGGAGCAGAGACCCAGTACTTC
TRBJ2-7,NA,NA,TRBV4-3,CASSQGLRSYEQYF,TGCGCCAGCAGCCAAGGGTTGCGGTCTTACGAGCAGTACTTC
TRBJ2-5,NA,NA,TRBV27,CASSSLEDPGETQYF,TGTGCCAGCAGTTCCCTTGAGGACCCAGGGGAGACCCAGTACTTC
TRBJ1-2,NA,NA,TRBV19,CATRGRGLYGYTF,TGTGCCACCAGAGGGAGGGGCCTCTATGGCTACACCTTC
TRBJ2-4,NA,NA,TRBV7-2,CASSLPTLAKNIQYF,TGTGCCAGCAGCCTACCGACACTAGCCAAAAACATTCAGTACTTC
TRBJ2-1,once,NA,TRBV6-6,CASSPPDNEQFF,TGTGCCAGCAGTCCACCTGACAATGAGCAGTTCTTC
TRBJ2-2,NA,TRBD2,TRBV19,CASSIDETSVSITGELFF,TGTGCCAGTAGTATAGATGAGACTAGCGTGAGCATCACCGGGGAGCTGTTTTTT
TRBJ2-5,NA,TRBD2,TRBV5-4,CASSLAPTHSGGYQETQYF,TGTGCCAGCAGCTTGGCCCCAACCCATAGCGGGGGCTACCAAGAGACCCAGTACTTC
TRBJ2-7,NA,NA,TRBV5-1,CASSPYGGWSEQYF,TGCGCCAGCAGCCCTTATGGGGGCTGGAGCGAGCAGTACTTC
TRBJ2-7,NA,NA,TRBV9,CASSTSSEPYEQYF,TGTGCCAGCAGCACCTCTAGCGAGCCCTACGAGCAGTACTTC
TRBJ2-1,once,NA,TRBV7-2,CASSPEGGLAYNEQFF,TGTGCCAGCAGCCCTGAAGGCGGGCTGGCCTACAATGAGCAGTTCTTC
TRBJ2-2,NA,TRBD2,TRBV27,CASSLRTRVITGGLAGELFF,TGTGCCAGCAGTTTACGAACAAGGGTCATAACGGGAGGGCTGGCCGGGGAGCTGTTTTTT